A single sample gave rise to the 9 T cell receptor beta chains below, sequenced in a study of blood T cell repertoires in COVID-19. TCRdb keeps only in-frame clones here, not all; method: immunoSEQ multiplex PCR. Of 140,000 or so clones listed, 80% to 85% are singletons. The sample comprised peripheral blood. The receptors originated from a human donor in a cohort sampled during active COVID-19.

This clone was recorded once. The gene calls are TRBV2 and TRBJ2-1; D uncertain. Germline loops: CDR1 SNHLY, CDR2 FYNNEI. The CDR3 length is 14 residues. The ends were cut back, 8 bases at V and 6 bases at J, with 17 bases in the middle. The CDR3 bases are TGTGCCAGCGGTCGACAAACCCTCGGCAATGAGCAGTTCTTC. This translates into CASGRQTLGNEQFF.

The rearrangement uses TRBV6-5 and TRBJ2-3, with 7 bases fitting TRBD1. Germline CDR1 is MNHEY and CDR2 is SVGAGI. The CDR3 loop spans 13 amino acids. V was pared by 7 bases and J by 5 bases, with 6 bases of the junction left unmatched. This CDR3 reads CASKRGRVDTQYF. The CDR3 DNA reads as TGTGCCAGCAAAAGGGGGCGGGTAGATACGCAGTATTTT.

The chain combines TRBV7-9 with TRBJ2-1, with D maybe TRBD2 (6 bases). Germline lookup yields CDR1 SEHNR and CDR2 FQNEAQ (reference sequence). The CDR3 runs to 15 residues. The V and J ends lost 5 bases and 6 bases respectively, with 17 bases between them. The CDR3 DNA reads TGTGCCAGCAGCCGCGGGGCGAGCCAAGGCAATGAGCAGTTCTTC. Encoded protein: CASSRGASQGNEQFF.

The CDR3 reads CASSQRDSGTGELFF. CDR3 nucleotide sequence: TGTGCCAGCAGCCAACGGGACTCGGGCACCGGGGAGCTGTTTTTT. This chain connects TRBV3-1 (or the pseudogene TRBV3-2) to TRBJ2-2; TRBD2 might be the D (6 bases). The ends were cut back, 2 bases at V and 4 bases at J, with 11 bases in the middle. This CDR3 has 15 amino acids. CDR1 LGHDT and CDR2 YNNKEL come from the germline V gene (reference sequence).

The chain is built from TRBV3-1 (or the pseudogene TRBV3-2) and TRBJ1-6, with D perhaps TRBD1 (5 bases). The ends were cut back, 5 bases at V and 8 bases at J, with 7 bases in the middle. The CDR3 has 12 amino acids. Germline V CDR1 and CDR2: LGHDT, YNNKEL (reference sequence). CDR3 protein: CASSRGYSPLHF. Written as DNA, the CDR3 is TGTGCCAGCAGCAGGGGATATTCACCCCTCCACTTT.

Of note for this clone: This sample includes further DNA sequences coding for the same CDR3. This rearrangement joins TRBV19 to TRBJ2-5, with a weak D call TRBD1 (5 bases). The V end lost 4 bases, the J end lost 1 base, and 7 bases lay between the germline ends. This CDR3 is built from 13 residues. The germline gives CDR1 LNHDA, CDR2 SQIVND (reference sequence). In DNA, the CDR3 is TGTGCCAGTAGTACAGGGATCCAAGAGACCCAGTACTTC. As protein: CASSTGIQETQYF.

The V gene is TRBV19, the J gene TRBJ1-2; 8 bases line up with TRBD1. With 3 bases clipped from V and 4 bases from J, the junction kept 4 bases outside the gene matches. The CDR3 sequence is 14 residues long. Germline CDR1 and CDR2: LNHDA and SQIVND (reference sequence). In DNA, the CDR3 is TGTGCCAGTAGTATGACAGGGGCTGGCTATGGCTACACCTTC. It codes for CASSMTGAGYGYTF.

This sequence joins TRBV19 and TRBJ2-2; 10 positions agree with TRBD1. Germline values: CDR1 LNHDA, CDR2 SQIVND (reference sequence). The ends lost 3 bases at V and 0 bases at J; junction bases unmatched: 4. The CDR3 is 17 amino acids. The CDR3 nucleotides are TGTGCCAGTAGTATCAGGGGACAGGGGCCGAACACCGGGGAGCTGTTTTTT. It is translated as CASSIRGQGPNTGELFF.

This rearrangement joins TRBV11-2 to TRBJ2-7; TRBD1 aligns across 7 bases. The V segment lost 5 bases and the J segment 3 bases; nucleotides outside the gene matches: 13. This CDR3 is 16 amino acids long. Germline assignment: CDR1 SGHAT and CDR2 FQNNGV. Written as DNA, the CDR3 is TGTGCCAGCAGCACAGCCCGGGACAGAGTCTACTACGAGCAGTACTTC. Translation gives CASSTARDRVYYEQYF.